This entry lists 27 T cell receptor beta chains sequenced from one sample in a study of post-analysis software for immune sequencing data. General study points: Patients carried 5 or 6 TRBV segments more frequently than controls did, and TRBV5-6, TRBV5-1 and TRBV20-1 were among them.

No cognate antigen is known for these TCRs. Incorporated into the TCR beta cDNA libraries were unique molecular identifiers, which served to reduce PCR and sequencing biases. Using its own MiXCR run on the PCR reads, TCRdb lists one record per CDR3 protein. The sample carries about 430,000 distinct CDR3 sequences, more than 30% recorded once. The specimen was blood. All receptors come from a girl aged 2-9 years with multiple sclerosis.

This clonotype has a handful of counts. This chain links TRBV20-1 with TRBJ2-7, with 7 bases that match TRBD1. Trimming took 3 bases from V and 2 from J; bases not matched to a gene: 4. Germline CDR1 reads DFQATT; CDR2 reads SNEGSKA (reference sequence). CDR3 size: 13 residues. CDR3 nucleotide sequence: TGCAGTGCTAGGACAGGGTCCCCCTACGAGCAGTACTTC. Translated, it gives CSARTGSPYEQYF.

This sequence joins TRBV4-1 and TRBJ1-2; D gene ambiguous. The CDR3 is 17 amino acids. The germline gives CDR1 MGHRA, CDR2 YSYEKL. V was clipped by 1 base and J by 8 bases, with 23 bases between them. The CDR3 DNA follows: TGCGCCAGCAGCCAAGTCGCGGGAAAGCTGAAGAGCTGGGGCTACACCTTC. Translating it yields CASSQVAGKLKSWGYTF.

The chain uses TRBV29-1 and TRBJ1-4, with D hard to call. V was pared by 4 bases and J by 5 bases, with 11 bases between. Per germline, CDR1 SQVTM and CDR2 ANQGSEA. This CDR3 has 13 residues. The CDR3 spells CSVGRDQNEKLFF. CDR3 sequence (DNA): TGCAGCGTTGGACGAGACCAGAATGAAAAACTGTTTTTT.

This chain uses TRBV20-1 with TRBJ1-5; D uncertain. The germline V gene has CDR1 DFQATT and CDR2 SNEGSKA (reference sequence). The CDR3 loop spans 13 amino acids. Trimming removed 1 base at V and 0 bases at J, with 4 bases between. The CDR3 nucleotides read TGCAGTGCTAGAGGTTATAGCAATCAGCCCCAGCATTTT. It translates to CSARGYSNQPQHF.

V is TRBV29-1 and J is TRBJ2-1, with a tentative D call TRBD1 (6 bases). CDR1 is SQVTM and CDR2 is ANQGSEA in the germline V gene. This CDR3 contains 13 residues. Trimming took 6 bases from V and 5 from J, leaving 14 bases between them. In nucleotides, the CDR3 is TGCAGCGTAATACAGGGTGGAGACAATGAGCAGTTCTTC. Protein product: CSVIQGGDNEQFF.

The chain carries TRBV29-1 and TRBJ1-1; weak D call: TRBD1 (5 bases). Looked up from germline, CDR1 is SQVTM and CDR2 is ANQGSEA. V shed 6 bases and J shed 0 bases, with 11 bases lying between them. This CDR3 has 13 amino acids. The CDR3 DNA is TGCAGCGTCGGGGCGGTCCTGAACACTGAAGCTTTCTTT. Its protein is CSVGAVLNTEAFF.

The chain is built from TRBV6-6 and TRBJ1-6; D is perhaps TRBD1 (5 bases). CDR1 MNHNY and CDR2 SVGAGI come from the germline V gene (reference sequence). Trimming removed 6 bases at V and 9 bases at J, with 12 bases between. The CDR3 is made up of 13 amino acids. The CDR3 loop is CASSREGVSPLHF. The CDR3 nucleotides read TGTGCCAGCAGCCGAGAAGGGGTTTCACCCCTCCACTTT.

The CDR3 DNA sequence: TGTGCCTGGAGTCGCGCAAGGCCAAATGGCTACACCTTC. This gives the protein CAWSRARPNGYTF. The chain carries TRBV30 and TRBJ1-2; the D is unclear. Trimming cost V 2 bases and J 6 bases, with 13 bases left between them. This CDR3 contains 13 residues. Germline CDR1 GTSNPN, CDR2 SVGIG (reference sequence).

This clonotype has only a few counts. The junction shows a germline mismatch at one end, possibly a read error. The chain links TRBV2 to TRBJ2-5; TRBD1 aligns across 9 bases. Germline CDR1 SNHLY, CDR2 FYNNEI. There are 14 residues in the CDR3. The CDR3 sequence: CVLGPGTGTETQYF. The CDR3 nucleotides read TGTGTCTTGGGGCCCGGGACAGGGACCGAGACTCAGTACTTC.

This clonotype was seen only once. This chain uses TRBV6-5 with TRBJ2-3, with D perhaps TRBD2 (6 bases). The CDR3 spans 13 residues. Trimming cost V 5 bases and J 7 bases, with 13 bases left between them. CDR1 MNHEY and CDR2 SVGAGI come from the germline V gene. The DNA of the CDR3 is TGTGCCAGCAGTGAGGCGGCGGGAAATACGCAGTATTTT. This encodes CASSEAAGNTQYF.

The DNA for the CDR3 is TGTGCCATCACCGGGACAGAAAACTACGAGCAGTACTTC. It specifies CAITGTENYEQYF. This rearrangement joins TRBV10-3 to TRBJ2-7, with TRBD1 matching over 7 bases. Germline CDR1 reads ENHRY; CDR2 reads SYGVKD. CDR3 length equals 13 residues. V was clipped by 7 bases and J by 3 bases; unmatched bases: 6.

This clonotype appeared a few times. The chain uses TRBV29-1 and TRBJ2-1; a possible D gene is TRBD2 (6 bases). Germline CDR1 reads SQVTM; CDR2 reads ANQGSEA. Between the trimmed V and J ends, which lost 3 bases and 2 bases, there was a span of 14 bases. This CDR3 is built from 15 residues. The CDR3: CSVERVAGPYNEQFF. Here the CDR3 DNA reads TGCAGCGTTGAGAGGGTGGCGGGACCCTACAATGAGCAGTTCTTC.

The DNA of the CDR3 is TGTGCCAGCAGTGATGCAGGGGTCGGACTTTACGAGCAGTACTTC. Amino acids: CASSDAGVGLYEQYF. The chain links TRBV6-1 to TRBJ2-7, with a tentative D call TRBD1 (6 bases). Germline V gene data show CDR1 as MNHNS and CDR2 as SASEGT. V lost 3 bases and J 4 bases, leaving 16 bases between the germline ends. The CDR3 covers 15 residues.

The V call is TRBV6-5, the J call TRBJ2-7; no clear D. The length of the CDR3 is 14 residues. V lost 1 base, J lost 0 bases, and 7 bases lay in between. From germline, CDR1 is MNHEY and CDR2 SVGAGI. The CDR3 sequence: CASSYYGGSYEQYF. Written as DNA, the CDR3 is TGTGCCAGCAGTTACTATGGTGGCTCCTACGAGCAGTACTTC.

This chain connects TRBV10-3 to TRBJ1-2, with D tentatively TRBD1 (5 bases). The CDR3 totals 16 residues. In germline, CDR1 is ENHRY, CDR2 SYGVKD. V gave up 5 bases and J gave up 4 bases, with 20 bases separating them. CDR3 in amino acids: CAISLPEGGATYGYTF. CDR3 nucleotide sequence: TGTGCCATCAGTCTGCCCGAAGGAGGGGCGACCTATGGCTACACCTTC.

CDR3 nucleotides: TGTGCCAGCAAGGGCGGGGGCGACTCCTACGAGCAGTACTTC. This gives the protein CASKGGGDSYEQYF. The rearrangement uses TRBV6-6 and TRBJ2-7; possible D gene TRBD2, 7 bases. This CDR3 is built from 14 residues. Germline V gives CDR1 MNHNY, CDR2 SVGAGI (reference sequence). V lost 7 bases and J lost 0, with 13 bases in between.

In its sample, this clonotype was seen a few times. V gene TRBV5-8 combines with J gene TRBJ2-1, with 8 bases identical to TRBD2. Germline trimming cut 4 bases from V and 2 bases from J; bases unmatched to any gene: 5. From germline, CDR1 is SGHTS and CDR2 YDEGEE. CDR3 length equals 15 residues. The CDR3 nucleotides read TGTGCCAGCAGCCGGCTACTAGCGGCCTACAATGAGCAGTTCTTC. It codes for CASSRLLAAYNEQFF.

This clonotype has just a few counts. CDR3 nucleotide sequence: TGTGCCATCAGTGATAAGACTAGAGTTCCAGATACGCAGTATTTT. It specifies CAISDKTRVPDTQYF. The chain combines TRBV10-3 with TRBJ2-3; a weak D match, TRBD2 (6 bases). Per the germline V gene, CDR1 is ENHRY and CDR2 is SYGVKD. This CDR3 region has 15 residues. V was clipped by 3 bases and J by 4 bases, with 14 bases between them.

The chain links TRBV18 to TRBJ2-5; TRBD1 aligns across 10 bases. The CDR3 has 15 residues. Unmatched junction bases numbered 2, after V lost 0 bases and J lost 4 bases. Germline CDR1 reads KGHSH; CDR2 reads LQKENI. The CDR3 sequence: CASSPPRTGGETQYF. For the CDR3, the DNA is TGTGCCAGCTCACCACCGAGGACAGGGGGAGAGACCCAGTACTTC.

CDR3 protein: CASSRTVNSNQPQHF. The CDR3 DNA reads as TGTGCCAGCAGTCGGACAGTTAATAGCAATCAGCCCCAGCATTTT. The gene calls are TRBV6-5 and TRBJ1-5, with D possibly being TRBD1 (6 bases). Germline V gene data show CDR1 as MNHEY and CDR2 as SVGAGI. This CDR3 spans 15 amino acids. With 5 bases removed from V and 0 bases from J, the gap between germline ends came to 11 bases.

The chain has TRBV29-1 and TRBJ1-1; no firm D call. CDR1 is SQVTM, CDR2 ANQGSEA, per germline. V was pared by 4 bases and J by 3 bases, with 18 bases between. There are 15 residues in the CDR3. CDR3 loop: CSVGPRVRPDTEAFF. The CDR3 coding sequence is TGCAGCGTTGGGCCCCGGGTAAGACCCGACACTGAAGCTTTCTTT.

V gene TRBV29-1 combines with J gene TRBJ2-1; weak D call: TRBD2 (6 bases). V was shortened by 8 bases and J by 7 bases, with 9 bases between the two germline ends. The CDR3 extends over 10 amino acids. Germline lookup yields CDR1 SQVTM and CDR2 ANQGSEA. CDR3: CSHGGNEQFF. CDR3 coding DNA: TGCAGCCACGGGGGAAATGAGCAGTTCTTC.

The chain links TRBV12-3 or TRBV12-4 to TRBJ2-4, with TRBD1 as a possible D gene (5 bases). The CDR3 covers 15 residues. V lost 3 bases, J lost 5 bases, and 14 bases lay in between. The CDR3 DNA reads TGTGCCAGCAGTTTGGCAGGGCGATTGGAAAACATTCAGTACTTC. Its protein product is CASSLAGRLENIQYF.

This clonotype has only a few counts. The chain uses TRBV4-3 and TRBJ2-6; 10 nucleotides align to TRBD1. There are 20 residues in the CDR3. Germline CDR1 reads LGHNA; CDR2 reads YSLEER. With V trimmed by 1 base and J by 3 bases, 12 bases remained unmatched. CDR3 sequence (DNA): TGCGCCAGCAGCCAAGTGGGGACAGGGGCCCAGTTTATTGGGGCCAACGTCCTGACTTTC. Translating gives CASSQVGTGAQFIGANVLTF.

This clonotype was found a few times. The chain uses TRBV3-1 and TRBJ2-4, with D perhaps TRBD1 (5 bases). The V end lost 1 base, the J end lost 2 bases, and 6 bases lay between the germline ends. Germline assignment: CDR1 LGHDT and CDR2 YNNKEL (reference sequence). This CDR3 spans 14 amino acids. Here the CDR3 reads CASSQAGTKNIQYF. In DNA form, the CDR3 reads TGTGCCAGCAGCCAAGCAGGGACCAAAAACATTCAGTACTTC.

This clonotype showed up many times. This rearrangement joins TRBV12-3 or TRBV12-4 to TRBJ2-7, with TRBD2 matching over 11 bases. There are 16 residues in the CDR3. The V gene end was trimmed by 5 bases and the J gene end by 4 bases; junction bases not matched to a gene: 10. The CDR3 sequence is CASSPIAGGLSYEQYF. In DNA, the CDR3 is TGTGCCAGCAGTCCAATAGCGGGGGGGCTTTCGTACGAGCAGTACTTC.

The chain is built from TRBV5-1 and TRBJ1-1; D gene ambiguous. The CDR3 is 15 amino acids. V shed 6 bases and J shed 3 bases, with 18 bases lying between them. CDR1 is SGHRS and CDR2 is YFSETQ in the germline V gene. CDR3 sequence: CASTIVGVEYTEAFF. CDR3 sequence (DNA): TGCGCCAGCACCATTGTCGGGGTGGAGTACACTGAAGCTTTCTTT.